These T cell receptor beta chains were read from a single sample in a study of cytomegalovirus exposure and HLA in healthy donors. Repertoires were generated with immunoSEQ multiplex PCR, while TCRdb's copy carries only in-frame clones and drops some. The sample's table shows more than 200,000 clones. The material sequenced was PBMCs. Every receptor here comes from a woman aged 30 to 39 in good health and CMV-seropositive. Each CDR3 is given with its conserved first and last residue. D genes are given only for firm matches.

D gene | J gene | V gene | CDR3 DNA | CDR3 protein
- | TRBJ2-5 | TRBV5-5 | TGTGCCAGCAGCTTGATGGGAGGTGGGAGGCGAATCGAGACCCAGTACTTC | CASSLMGGGRRIETQYF
TRBD1 | TRBJ2-3 | TRBV29-1 | TGCAGCGTCGCCGGGACAGCAAAAGATACGCAGTATTTT | CSVAGTAKDTQYF
- | TRBJ1-2 | TRBV11-3 | TGTGCCAGCAGCTTAGATTCGGGGGGCCTTAACTATGGCTACACCTTC | CASSLDSGGLNYGYTF
TRBD1 | TRBJ1-2 | TRBV5-1 | TGTGCCAGCAGCCCCCCCCGACAGGGACAAGGCTACACCTTC | CASSPPRQGQGYTF
TRBD1 | TRBJ2-2 | TRBV5-1 | TGCGCCAGCAGCTTGGAGGACAGGGCTAACACCGGGGAGCTGTTTTTT | CASSLEDRANTGELFF
- | TRBJ1-2 | TRBV10-3 | TGTGCCATCAGGGAACAGGGTATCTATGGCTACACCTTC | CAIREQGIYGYTF
TRBD1 | TRBJ1-1 | TRBV5-1 | TGCGCCAGCAGCTTGGCCCAGGGGGTCAAACCTGAAGCTTTCTTT | CASSLAQGVKPEAFF
TRBD1 | TRBJ1-2 | TRBV19 | TGTGCCAGTAGTATGAGGGGACAGGGAAAATGGAACTATGGCTACACCTTC | CASSMRGQGKWNYGYTF
TRBD1 | TRBJ1-5 | TRBV27 | TGTGCCAGCAGTAAGCTCGGGACAGGGAGCAATCAGCCCCAGCATTTT | CASSKLGTGSNQPQHF
- | TRBJ2-2 | TRBV29-1 | TGCAGCTGGACTGGGAGTAACACCGGGGAGCTGTTTTTT | CSWTGSNTGELFF
- | TRBJ2-7 | TRBV5-1 | TGCGCCAGCAGCTTAACCACCGGTTGGGGCAACGAGCAGTACTTC | CASSLTTGWGNEQYF
- | TRBJ1-1 | TRBV7-9 | TGTGCCAGCAGCTTTGGGCGGGACACTGAAGCTTTCTTT | CASSFGRDTEAFF
- | TRBJ1-1 | TRBV2 | TGTGCCAGCAGAGAAACAGAGAACACTGAAGCTTTCTTT | CASRETENTEAFF
- | TRBJ2-1 | TRBV13 | TGTGCCAGCGGACATTTCATTGAGCAATGGGGCAATGAGCAGTTCTTC | CASGHFIEQWGNEQFF
TRBD1 | TRBJ2-7 | TRBV2 | TGTGCCAGCAGTAGCTTTAATCGAGGGACAGGGGACTACGAGCAGTACTTC | CASSSFNRGTGDYEQYF
- | TRBJ1-2 | TRBV5-1 | TGCGCCAGCAGCTTAGGAGGGGTTAACTATGGCTACACCTTC | CASSLGGVNYGYTF
- | TRBJ1-6 | TRBV30 | TGTGCCTGGAGTCCCCGAGACAGAGATTCCCCCCTCCACTTT | CAWSPRDRDSPLHF
- | TRBJ1-5 | TRBV7-7 | TGTGCCAGCAGCTTAGTAAGGCAGGGCCAGCCCCAGCATTTT | CASSLVRQGQPQHF
- | TRBJ2-1 | TRBV5-1 | TGCGCCAGCAGCCCCTTCTCCGGAGTGTTCGGCAATGAGCAGTTCTTC | CASSPFSGVFGNEQFF
TRBD2 | TRBJ2-5 | TRBV30 | TGTGCCTGGAGACTAGCGGGAGGGTGGGGAGAGACCCAGTACTTC | CAWRLAGGWGETQYF